This TCR beta chain stems from a study of CD8 T cells in ankylosing spondylitis. Quantitative 5'-RACE with molecular barcodes generated TCR beta libraries. TCRdb passed the 5' RACE reads through MiXCR, listing each CDR3 protein once. The sample has 130,000 or so distinct CDR3 sequences; roughly 6.6% are singletons. The V end was cut by 0 bases, the J end by 7 bases, with 16 bases between. CDR1 is SGHRS and CDR2 is YFSETQ in the germline V gene. There are 15 residues in the CDR3. This clonotype occurred many times. The sequenced sample consisted of blood, either unsorted or a sorted T cell fraction (not recorded which). The clonotype was recovered from a male donor with ankylosing spondylitis or in good health (not recorded which). The rearrangement joins TRBV5-1 to TRBJ1-2, with D possibly TRBD1 on 6 matching bases. The CDR3 loop is CASSLVGGQGSGYTF. Written as DNA, the CDR3 is TGCGCCAGCAGCTTGGTAGGAGGTCAGGGGTCTGGCTACACCTTC. Together with reference TRBV5-1 and TRBJ1-2, the CDR3 gives the full variable domain: KAGVTQTPRYLIKTRGQQVTLSCSPISGHRSVSWYQQTPGQGLQFLFEYFSETQRNKGNFPGRFSGRQFSNSRSEMNVSTLELGDSALYLCASSLVGGQGSGYTFGSGTRLTVV.